The 23 T cell receptor beta chains in this list originate from one sample, sequenced in a study of control samples from healthy donors and cancer patients. Profiling relied on immunoSEQ multiplex PCR, and the TCRdb table lists in-frame clones only, not all of them. The sample records fewer than 200,000 clones, around 95% being singletons. Sequenced material: blood. The receptors stem from a woman in her sixties in good health.

This clone has a single count. This sequence joins TRBV25-1 and TRBJ1-5, with 7 bases aligning to TRBD1. With V trimmed by 3 bases and J by 3 bases, 8 bases remained unmatched. Germline V gene data show CDR1 as MGHDK and CDR2 as SYGVNS. The CDR3 covers 16 residues. CDR3 region: CASSERRDSDNQPQHF. The CDR3 DNA sequence: TGTGCCAGCAGTGAGCGACGGGACAGCGACAATCAGCCCCAGCATTTT.

The J gene is TRBJ2-2, the V gene TRBV15, with 9 bases identical to TRBD2. Per germline, CDR1 LNHNV and CDR2 YYDKDF (reference sequence). CDR3 length: 21 residues. V was pared by 3 bases and J by 3 bases, with 20 bases of the junction left unmatched. In DNA form, the CDR3 reads TGTGCCACCAGCAGCCCACGGGGCAGTGCGGGGGGGCCTTACTACACCGGGGAGCTGTTTTTT. The encoded protein is CATSSPRGSAGGPYYTGELFF.

The chain couples TRBV6-6 to TRBJ2-5; 8 bases fit TRBD2. CDR1 is MNHNY, CDR2 SVGAGI, per germline (reference sequence). The V and J ends lost 6 bases and 5 bases, in that order; junction bases with no gene match: 11. This CDR3 has 15 residues. CDR3 residues: CASSPSRGGRETQYF. The CDR3 nucleotides are TGTGCCAGCAGCCCCTCCCGGGGGGGCCGGGAGACCCAGTACTTC.

This chain uses TRBV6-1 with TRBJ1-2; D not certain. V was pared by 1 base and J by 7 bases, with 10 bases between. This CDR3 region has 13 residues. CDR1 and CDR2 from the germline V gene are MNHNS and SASEGT. The CDR3 loop is CASSEGAGSGYTF. CDR3 coding DNA: TGTGCCAGCAGTGAAGGCGCCGGGTCTGGCTACACCTTC.

In its sample, this clone was seen once. CDR3 residues: CASSGNRGTSGDYNEQFF. DNA for the CDR3: TGTGCCAGCAGTGGGAATAGGGGGACTAGCGGGGACTACAATGAGCAGTTCTTC. The V call is TRBV2, the J call TRBJ2-1, with 13 bases lining up with TRBD2. This CDR3 region has 18 residues. From germline, CDR1 is SNHLY and CDR2 FYNNEI. The J segment lost 3 bases and the V segment lost 4 bases, leaving 9 bases of the junction unmatched.

The chain has TRBV11-2 and TRBJ2-3; D call uncertain. The CDR3 has 15 amino acids. V was trimmed by 5 bases and J by 2 bases, leaving 14 bases between them. Per germline, CDR1 SGHAT and CDR2 FQNNGV. For the CDR3, the DNA is TGTGCCAGCAGCCGTTACGATAGTTCCACAGATACGCAGTATTTT. This encodes CASSRYDSSTDTQYF.

The CDR3 loop reads CASIAIGTGGLYTF. CDR3 in DNA: TGTGCCAGCATCGCAATTGGGACAGGGGGCTTATACACCTTC. V and J are TRBV5-4 and TRBJ1-2; 12 bases are shared with TRBD1. CDR1 and CDR2 (germline): SGHNT, YYREEE (reference sequence). CDR3 size: 14 residues. Trimming took 6 bases from V and 11 from J; bases not matched to a gene: 11.

This chain links TRBV19 with TRBJ1-5, with TRBD1 matching 7 bases. The germline V gene has CDR1 LNHDA and CDR2 SQIVND (reference sequence). V lost 6 bases and J lost 3; bases outside the gene matches: 2. This CDR3 is 13 amino acids long. DNA for the CDR3: TGTGCCAGTAGGGGACAGTTCAATCAGCCCCAGCATTTT. Its protein product is CASRGQFNQPQHF. The full variable domain, rest sourced from reference TRBV19 and TRBJ1-5, is DGGITQSPKYLFRKEGQNVTLSCEQNLNHDAMYWYRQDPGQGLRLIYYSQIVNDFQKGDIAEGYSVSREKKESFPLTVTSAQKNPTAFYLCASRGQFNQPQHFGDGTRLSIL.

The chain is built from TRBV5-6 and TRBJ2-7, with 7 bases matching TRBD1. The CDR3 spans 13 residues. Germline V gives CDR1 SGHDT, CDR2 YYEEEE. V was clipped by 5 bases and J by 2 bases; unmatched bases: 4. The CDR3 DNA reads as TGTGCCAGCAGGCCCGACAGGGCCTACGAGCAGTACTTC. This translates into CASRPDRAYEQYF.

The chain recombines TRBV6-5 with TRBJ1-1, with D possibly being TRBD1 (5 bases). Germline values: CDR1 MNHEY, CDR2 SVGAGI. This CDR3 region has 13 residues. Trimming removed 8 bases at V and 1 base at J, with 11 bases between. For the CDR3, the DNA is TGTGCCAGCCCGCGACAGCCGAACACTGAAGCTTTCTTT. This sequence encodes CASPRQPNTEAFF.

This chain uses TRBV7-2 with TRBJ2-3; D ambiguous. V was trimmed by 6 bases and J by 6 bases, leaving 10 bases between them. CDR3 length: 12 amino acids. Germline V CDR1 and CDR2: SGHTA, FQGNSA. The CDR3 loop is CASSKVRDTQYF. In DNA, the CDR3 is TGTGCCAGCAGTAAGGTTAGGGATACGCAGTATTTT.

The V and J genes are TRBV7-2 and TRBJ1-2; possibly TRBD1 for D (5 bases). The V end lost 5 bases, the J end lost 7 bases, and 14 bases lay between the germline ends. The CDR3 covers 13 residues. In germline, CDR1 is SGHTA, CDR2 FQGNSA. The DNA for the CDR3 is TGTGCCAGCAGCCAGGAAGGGGTAATTGGCTACACCTTC. It translates to CASSQEGVIGYTF.

The V gene is TRBV3-1 (or the pseudogene TRBV3-2), the J gene TRBJ2-1; TRBD2 aligns across 8 bases. Germline CDR1 is LGHDT and CDR2 is YNNKEL (reference sequence). Trimming cost V 0 bases and J 3 bases; bases outside gene matches: 13. The CDR3 extends over 19 amino acids. The CDR3 DNA sequence: TGTGCCAGCAGCCAAGAGTCGGGGGGGTTTATTGAGGGCTACAATGAGCAGTTCTTC. This codes for CASSQESGGFIEGYNEQFF.

The CDR3, as DNA: TGTGCCAGCTCACCATTGCAACTAGCGGGCGGCACAGATACGCAGTATTTT. Its protein is CASSPLQLAGGTDTQYF. The rearrangement links TRBV18 to TRBJ2-3; 9 positions match TRBD2. The CDR3 is 17 residues long. V dropped 2 bases and J dropped 1; count of bases not matched to a gene: 7. Germline V lookup: CDR1 KGHSH, CDR2 LQKENI.

V is TRBV30 and J is TRBJ2-1, with a weak D call TRBD1 (5 bases). The CDR3 extends over 11 amino acids. Germline V CDR1 and CDR2: GTSNPN, SVGIG (reference sequence). V was pared by 1 base and J by 8 bases, with 6 bases between. The CDR3 loop reads CAWSARDEQFF. DNA of the CDR3: TGTGCCTGGAGTGCCAGGGATGAGCAGTTCTTC.

The rearrangement links TRBV2 to TRBJ2-2, with D unclear. The length of the CDR3 is 14 residues. Germline-derived CDR1 and CDR2 are SNHLY and FYNNEI. Trimming removed 3 bases at V and 0 bases at J, with 5 bases between. The CDR3 loop is CASSDRSNTGELFF. The CDR3 coding sequence is TGTGCCAGCAGTGATCGCTCGAACACCGGGGAGCTGTTTTTT.

V usage is TRBV5-1 and J usage is TRBJ2-3; 8 nucleotides align to TRBD1. CDR3 length: 15 amino acids. Losses at the gene ends were 9 bases for V and 0 bases for J; bases not matched to a gene: 9. Germline CDR1 SGHRS, CDR2 YFSETQ. The CDR3 protein is CATTGTGDSTDTQYF. The CDR3 region has the DNA TGCGCCACTACCGGGACAGGAGATAGCACAGATACGCAGTATTTT.

The V call is TRBV30, the J call TRBJ1-3, with D perhaps TRBD1 (6 bases). CDR3 length: 16 amino acids. Trimming removed 4 bases from V and 2 bases from J, with 18 bases in between. Per germline, CDR1 GTSNPN and CDR2 SVGIG (reference sequence). The CDR3 region is CAWKRTDCVPGNTIYF. CDR3 bases: TGTGCCTGGAAGAGGACAGACTGCGTACCTGGAAACACCATATATTTT.

This clone was counted once. This chain uses TRBV5-6 with TRBJ1-1; D unresolved. Trimming shortened V by 2 bases and J by 1 base, and 12 bases separated the two germline ends. Looked up from germline, CDR1 is SGHDT and CDR2 is YYEEEE. This CDR3 contains 15 residues. The CDR3 spells CASSFRRHRNTEAFF. The CDR3 bases are TGTGCCAGCAGCTTTCGTCGCCACAGGAACACTGAAGCTTTCTTT.

The rearrangement links TRBV25-1 to TRBJ2-3; a possible D gene is TRBD2 (5 bases). V lost 2 bases to trimming and J lost 0 bases, with 6 bases between them. The CDR3 is made up of 14 amino acids. Germline CDR1 and CDR2: MGHDK and SYGVNS. Here the CDR3 reads CASSEPGSTDTQYF. The CDR3 DNA is TGTGCCAGCAGTGAACCGGGGAGCACAGATACGCAGTATTTT.

The CDR3 region is CASSLVWSEGQETQYF. The CDR3 nucleotides are TGTGCCAGCAGCTTAGTTTGGTCGGAGGGACAAGAGACCCAGTACTTC. The V and J genes are TRBV7-9 and TRBJ2-5; D might be TRBD2 (6 bases). CDR3 length equals 16 residues. CDR1 is SEHNR and CDR2 is FQNEAQ in the germline V gene (reference sequence). V lost 1 base and J 2 bases, leaving 14 bases between the germline ends.

V is TRBV28 and J is TRBJ2-4; D gene ambiguous. The CDR3 runs 12 residues. In germline, CDR1 is MDHEN, CDR2 SYDVKM. The V and J ends lost 5 bases and 9 bases respectively, with 11 bases between them. CDR3 region: CASSISVGIQYF. CDR3 nucleotide sequence: TGTGCCAGCAGTATCTCGGTCGGCATTCAGTACTTC.

This clone was seen a single time. The chain is built from TRBV7-2 and TRBJ1-5, with D possibly being TRBD1 (5 bases). Between the trimmed V and J ends, which lost 3 bases and 1 base, there was a span of 13 bases. The CDR3 is made up of 16 amino acids. CDR1 SGHTA and CDR2 FQGNSA come from the germline V gene. The chain's CDR3 is CASSFGARASNQPQHF. CDR3 nucleotide sequence: TGTGCCAGCAGCTTTGGGGCGAGGGCGAGCAATCAGCCCCAGCATTTT.